Listed here are 15 T cell receptor beta chains from one sample, sequenced in a study of shared clonotypes between healthy human individuals. The assay was immunoSEQ multiplex PCR, and TCRdb's table has in-frame clones only and misses some. Of approximately 320,000 clones listed, about 74% are singletons. Sequenced sample: memory CD4+ T cells sorted from blood. Documented subset: CD45RA-negative fraction. Receptors originate from a man aged 25-45 years in good health.

The rearrangement links TRBV9 to TRBJ1-2; no definite D call. Germline V gives CDR1 SGDLS, CDR2 YYNGEE. The length of the CDR3 is 15 residues. Between the trimmed V and J ends, which lost 0 bases and 0 bases, there was a span of 9 bases. CDR3 residues: CASSVERGANYGYTF. CDR3 coding DNA: TGTGCCAGCAGCGTAGAGCGGGGAGCTAACTATGGCTACACCTTC.

V usage is TRBV14 and J usage is TRBJ2-1; maybe TRBD2 (6 bases). Trimming removed 0 bases at V and 2 bases at J, with 14 bases between. The germline V gene has CDR1 SGHDN and CDR2 FVKESK. The length of the CDR3 is 17 residues. CDR3 region: CASSQDLLGGAYNEQFF. The CDR3 nucleotides read TGTGCCAGCAGCCAAGATCTCCTCGGCGGGGCCTACAATGAGCAGTTCTTC.

Many counts were recorded for this clone. The CDR3 region is CASSISTGVGNTIYF. The CDR3 nucleotides are TGTGCCAGCAGCATATCCACAGGGGTTGGAAACACCATATATTTT. The chain uses TRBV7-2 and TRBJ1-3; 7 nucleotides line up with TRBD1. V lost 5 bases to trimming and J lost 3 bases; unmatched junction nucleotides: 7. The germline gives CDR1 SGHTA, CDR2 FQGNSA. The CDR3 is 15 amino acids.

CDR3 protein: CASSSPTGGYEQYF. The CDR3 DNA follows: TGTGCCAGCAGCTCCCCGACAGGGGGTTACGAGCAGTACTTC. This chain links TRBV7-2 with TRBJ2-7; 9 positions agree with TRBD1. From germline, CDR1 is SGHTA and CDR2 FQGNSA. The CDR3 has 14 amino acids. V lost 4 bases, J lost 4 bases, and 5 bases stayed unmatched.

The gene calls are TRBV7-2 and TRBJ2-5, with a tentative D call TRBD2 (6 bases). In germline, CDR1 is SGHTA, CDR2 FQGNSA. The CDR3 consists of 15 residues. The V and J ends lost 1 base and 2 bases respectively, with 11 bases between them. CDR3 protein: CASSLVGGPQETQYF. CDR3 DNA sequence: TGTGCCAGCAGCTTAGTCGGAGGGCCTCAAGAGACCCAGTACTTC. The full variable domain, completed using reference TRBV7-2 and TRBJ2-5, is GAGVSQSPSNKVTEKGKDVELRCDPISGHTALYWYRQSLGQGLEFLIYFQGNSAPDKSGLPSDRFSAERTGGSVSTLTIQRTQQEDSAVYLCASSLVGGPQETQYFGPGTRLLVL.

The chain employs TRBV6-6 and TRBJ2-6; possibly TRBD1 for D (6 bases). CDR1 is MNHNY and CDR2 is SVGAGI in the germline V gene (reference sequence). V lost 6 bases and J 2 bases, leaving 8 bases between the germline ends. This CDR3 is built from 14 residues. CDR3 DNA sequence: TGTGCCAGCAGAAAGGGGGCTGGGGCCAACGTCCTGACTTTC. Translation gives CASRKGAGANVLTF.

The chain carries TRBV5-1 and TRBJ2-2; no firm D call. Deletions cut 4 bases from V and 0 bases from J, with 7 bases between. This CDR3 contains 14 residues. Germline loops: CDR1 SGHRS, CDR2 YFSETQ. CDR3 in amino acids: CASSPTTNTGELFF. The CDR3 DNA reads as TGCGCCAGCAGCCCAACAACGAACACCGGGGAGCTGTTTTTT.

The V gene is TRBV19, the J gene TRBJ2-1; D uncertain. Germline assignment: CDR1 LNHDA and CDR2 SQIVND (reference sequence). Trimming pared 4 bases from V and 0 bases from J, leaving 13 bases between. The CDR3 length is 16 residues. The CDR3 region has the DNA TGTGCCAGTAGTACCCAGCGAGCGCGCTCCTACAATGAGCAGTTCTTC. This sequence encodes CASSTQRARSYNEQFF.

The chain uses TRBV2 and TRBJ2-7, with D tentatively TRBD2 (6 bases). The CDR3 spans 15 residues. The germline V gene encodes CDR1 SNHLY and CDR2 FYNNEI. Trimming pared 1 base from V and 6 bases from J, leaving 16 bases between. The CDR3, as DNA: TGTGCCAGCAGTGAAGGAGTAGCGGTCGAGGGCGAGCAGTACTTC. Its translation: CASSEGVAVEGEQYF. Full variable domain (remainder filled in from reference TRBV2 and TRBJ2-7): EPEVTQTPSHQVTQMGQEVILRCVPISNHLYFYWYRQILGQKVEFLVSFYNNEISEKSEIFDDQFSVERPDGSNFTLKIRSTKLEDSAMYFCASSEGVAVEGEQYFGPGTRLTVT.

V is TRBV5-1 and J is TRBJ2-1; tentatively, D is TRBD1 (5 bases). Germline V CDR1 and CDR2: SGHRS, YFSETQ. This CDR3 is 14 amino acids long. Between the trimmed V and J ends, which lost 2 bases and 8 bases, there was a span of 14 bases. The chain's CDR3 is CASSFEGEGDEQFF. Written as DNA, the CDR3 is TGCGCCAGCAGCTTCGAAGGGGAAGGGGATGAGCAGTTCTTC.

The rearrangement links TRBV7-9 to TRBJ1-2; D may be TRBD1 (6 bases). The CDR3 loop spans 14 amino acids. CDR1 is SEHNR, CDR2 FQNEAQ, per germline (reference sequence). With 5 bases removed from V and 1 base from J, the gap between germline ends came to 11 bases. Written as DNA, the CDR3 is TGTGCCAGCAGCCTGATGGACAGTAACTATGGCTACACCTTC. Translated: CASSLMDSNYGYTF.

Note on this clone: Possible read error: a much larger clone is one base away. This rearrangement joins TRBV14 to TRBJ2-3; D remains unclear. Germline V CDR1 and CDR2: SGHDN, FVKESK. V shed 5 bases and J shed 3 bases, with 3 bases lying between them. The CDR3 runs to 11 residues. The CDR3 loop reads CASSITDTQYF. The CDR3 DNA reads TGTGCCAGCAGCATTACAGATACGCAGTATTTT.

The chain employs TRBV18 and TRBJ1-2, with 10 bases lining up with TRBD1. V shed 3 bases and J 3 bases; nucleotides not matched to a gene: 10. The CDR3 runs 17 residues. Germline-derived CDR1 and CDR2 are KGHSH and LQKENI. The CDR3 DNA reads TGTGCCAGCTCACCCGGGACAGGGGCTATATCCGACTATGGCTACACCTTC. This codes for CASSPGTGAISDYGYTF.

The chain recombines TRBV7-2 with TRBJ2-1, with 9 positions matching TRBD2. V gave up 7 bases and J gave up 3 bases; unmatched junction bases: 4. The CDR3 covers 14 residues. In germline, CDR1 is SGHTA, CDR2 FQGNSA. The CDR3 region is CASTRTSDYNEQFF. In DNA form, the CDR3 reads TGTGCCAGCACGAGGACTAGCGACTACAATGAGCAGTTCTTC.

V usage is TRBV29-1 and J usage is TRBJ2-6, with a possible D match to TRBD1 (5 bases). Trimming removed 3 bases at V and 9 bases at J, with 9 bases between. The CDR3 has 12 residues. CDR1 SQVTM and CDR2 ANQGSEA come from the germline V gene. CDR3 nucleotide sequence: TGCAGCGTTGAGGCAGGGATCAACGTCCTGACTTTC. Amino acid sequence: CSVEAGINVLTF. The full variable domain, in which reference TRBV29-1 and TRBJ2-6 provide the parts outside the CDR3, is SAVISQKPSRDICQRGTSLTIQCQVDSQVTMMFWYRQQPGQSLTLIATANQGSEATYESGFVIDKFPISRPNLTFSTLTVSNMSPEDSSIYLCSVEAGINVLTFGAGSRLTVL.